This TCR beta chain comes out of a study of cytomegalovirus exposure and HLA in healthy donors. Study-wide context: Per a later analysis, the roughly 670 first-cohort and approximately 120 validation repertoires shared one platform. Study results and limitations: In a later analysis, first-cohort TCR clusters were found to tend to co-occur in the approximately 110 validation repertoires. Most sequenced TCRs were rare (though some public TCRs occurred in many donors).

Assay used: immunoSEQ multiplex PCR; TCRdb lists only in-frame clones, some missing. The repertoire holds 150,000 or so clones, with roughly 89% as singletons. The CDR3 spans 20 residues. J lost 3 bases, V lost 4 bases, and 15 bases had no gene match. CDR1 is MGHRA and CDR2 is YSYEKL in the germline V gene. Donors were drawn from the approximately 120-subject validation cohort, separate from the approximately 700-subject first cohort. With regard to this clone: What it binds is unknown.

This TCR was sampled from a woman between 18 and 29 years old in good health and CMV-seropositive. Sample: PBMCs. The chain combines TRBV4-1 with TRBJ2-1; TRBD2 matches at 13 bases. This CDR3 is CASSRTPLAGGPVIYNEQFF. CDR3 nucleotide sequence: TGCGCCAGCAGCCGCACCCCACTAGCGGGGGGGCCAGTTATCTACAATGAGCAGTTCTTC.